This T cell receptor beta chain stems from a study of T-cell reconstitution after alpha-beta-depleted transplantation in children (dated by TCRdb to 2016 to 2017). Concerning the study at large: The study quantitatively tracked T-cell immune reconstitution after TCRalphabeta/CD19-depleted allogeneic hematopoietic cell transplantation in children using TCR repertoire profiling. Results the study describes overall, beyond this receptor: The apparently early alphabetaT-cell count recovery about two months after transplant was reportedly dependent on only several hundred rapidly expanded clones derived from non-depleted graft cells. The high TCRbeta diversity at day 60 in some patients was ascribed to recipient T cells and intrathymic progenitors that had survived conditioning. Over subsequent months, a decline in hyperexpanded clone frequencies was noted, and after one year, T-cell counts and TCRbeta diversity were mostly ascribed to newly produced T cells.

This clonotype was counted ten times or more. This receptor's antigen is unknown. No qualities accompany the bases; no much larger clone lies one base away. Taken with the paper, the label for treatment or condition translates to: allogeneic hematopoietic cell transplantation with graft depleted of TCRalphabeta T cells and CD19 B cells. The transplant recipients were children given TCRalphabeta/CD19-depleted allogeneic hematopoietic cell grafts. For CDR1 and CDR2, the germline V gene lists SGHRS and YFSETQ. Trimming removed 0 bases from V and 6 bases from J, leaving 13 bases between the germline ends. The CDR3 numbers 15 residues from cysteine through phenylalanine. Left in the record is the CDR3 DNA by itself, 45 bases read in frame from the first base. Libraries were made using PCR. The sequencer listed for this sample is Illumina HiSeq 2500. To normalize quantification of the TCRbeta repertoire, the TCR libraries were built with molecular barcoding that relied on unique molecular identifiers. TCRdb took the public reads, trimmed them with fastp at Q25, ran MiXCR for clone calling and kept in-frame beta chains. CDR3 protein sequences are deduplicated, and each keeps its most common genes and DNA. The sample table holds around 440,000 distinct CDR3 sequences, of which over 9.5% were seen once. The ten largest clones represent roughly 2% of the sample.

The rearrangement joined TRBV5-1 to TRBJ2-1, with the D gene not confidently named. The sequence derives from a child younger than 10 with inherited bone marrow failure, due to receive a stem cell transplant. The sample in question was PBMCs, obtained before TCRalphabeta/CD19-depleted stem cell transplant. The sequenced DNA: TGCGCCAGCAGCTTGGTCCCGCTCCCAGCCAATGAGCAGTTCTTC. It encodes CASSLVPLPANEQFF.